The present TCR beta chain was sequenced within a study of control samples from healthy donors and cancer patients. J was trimmed by 3 bases and V by 6 bases; bases with no gene match: 6. The CDR3 is 15 residues long. The germline gives CDR1 SNHLY, CDR2 FYNNEI. The table came from immunoSEQ multiplex PCR; TCRdb's copy has only in-frame clones and leaves some out. The table shows approximately 92,000 clones, with approximately 93% occurring only once. The sequence was obtained from a woman aged 25 to 39 in good health. Sequencing input: blood. The J gene is TRBJ2-7, the V gene TRBV2; 12 bases align to TRBD2. As DNA, the CDR3 is TGTGCCAGCAGGAGACTAGCGGGAGAAATCTACGAGCAGTACTTC. Encoded protein: CASRRLAGEIYEQYF.